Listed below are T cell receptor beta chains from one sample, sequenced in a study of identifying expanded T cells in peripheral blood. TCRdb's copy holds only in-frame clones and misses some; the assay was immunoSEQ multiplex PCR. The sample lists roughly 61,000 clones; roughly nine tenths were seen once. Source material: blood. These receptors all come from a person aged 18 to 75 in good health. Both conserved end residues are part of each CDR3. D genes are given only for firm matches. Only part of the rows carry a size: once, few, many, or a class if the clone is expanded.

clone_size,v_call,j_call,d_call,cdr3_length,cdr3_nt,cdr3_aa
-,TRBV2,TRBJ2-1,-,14,TGTGCCGGTTCAGACCAGAGCTCCTACAATGAGCAGTTCTTC,CAGSDQSSYNEQFF
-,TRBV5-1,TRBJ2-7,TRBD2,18,TGCGCCAGCAGCTCTCAGACTAGCGGGGGCCCTTCCACCTACGAGCAGTACTTC,CASSSQTSGGPSTYEQYF
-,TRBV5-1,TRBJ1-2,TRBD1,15,TGCGCCAGCAGTCCTACAGGGGAGGTGAGGTATGGCTACACCTTC,CASSPTGEVRYGYTF
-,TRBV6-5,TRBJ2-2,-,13,TGTGCCAGCAGTTACCTTAACACCGGGGAGCTGTTTTTT,CASSYLNTGELFF
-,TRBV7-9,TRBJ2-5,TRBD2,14,TGTGCCAGCAGCCATTCGGGGGGTGGGGAGACCCAGTACTTC,CASSHSGGGETQYF
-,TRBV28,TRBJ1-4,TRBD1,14,TGTGCCAGCAGTAACAGGGGAAGGCGTGAAAAACTGTTTTTT,CASSNRGRREKLFF
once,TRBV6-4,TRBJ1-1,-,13,TGTGCCAGCAGTGTTTCTGCGGGAACTGAAGCTTTCTTT,CASSVSAGTEAFF
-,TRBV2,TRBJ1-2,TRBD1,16,TGTGCCAGCAGTGGGGGACAGGCCCTCGGCGGCTATGGCTACACCTTC,CASSGGQALGGYGYTF
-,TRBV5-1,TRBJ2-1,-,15,TGCGCCAGCAGCTTGAGTGGGGCGGAATACAATGAGCAGTTCTTC,CASSLSGAEYNEQFF
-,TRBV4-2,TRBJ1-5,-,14,TGTGCCAGCAGCCACGAAACGGGGCAAGGGCCCCAGCATTTT,CASSHETGQGPQHF
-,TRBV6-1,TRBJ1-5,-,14,TGTGCCAGCAGTGAAGGGACAACCGGTCAGCCCCAGCATTTT,CASSEGTTGQPQHF
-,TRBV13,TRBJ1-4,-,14,TGTGCCAGCAGCTTTGCCGGGGTGGATGAAAAACTGTTTTTT,CASSFAGVDEKLFF
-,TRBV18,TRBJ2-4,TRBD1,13,TGTGCCAGCTCCAGGGGGGCCAAAAACATTCAGTACTTC,CASSRGAKNIQYF
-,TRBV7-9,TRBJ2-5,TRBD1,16,TGTGCCAGCAGCAGGACCCGGGACAGGGCCCAAGAGACCCAGTACTTC,CASSRTRDRAQETQYF
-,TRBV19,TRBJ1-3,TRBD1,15,TGTGCCAGTTCTAGGACAGGAACCTCTGGAAACACCATATATTTT,CASSRTGTSGNTIYF
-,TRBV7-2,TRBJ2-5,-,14,TGTGCCAGCAGCCCCTACAGGGGAACGGGGGTCCAGTACTTC,CASSPYRGTGVQYF
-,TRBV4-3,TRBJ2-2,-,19,TGCGCCAGCAGCCAAGATTTGACTACAGGTTCCCCGAACACCGGGGAGCTGTTTTTT,CASSQDLTTGSPNTGELFF
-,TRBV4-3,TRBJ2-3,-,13,TGCGCCAGCAGCCAAGCGGGCGAAAATACGCAGTATTTT,CASSQAGENTQYF
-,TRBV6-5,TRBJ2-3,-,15,TGTGCCAGCAACACGGCGCAGGGGAGTACAGATACGCAGTATTTT,CASNTAQGSTDTQYF
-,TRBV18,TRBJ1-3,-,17,TGTGCCAGCTCGTCCCTCACCTCCCCGCTTTCTGGAAACACCATATATTTT,CASSSLTSPLSGNTIYF
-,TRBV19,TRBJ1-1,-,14,TGTGCCAGTAGTATTCCCAGGGGACACACTGAAGCTTTCTTT,CASSIPRGHTEAFF
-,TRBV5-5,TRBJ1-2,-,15,TGTGCCAGCAGCCTAGGGCAGGCGCAAGGTTATGGCTACACCTTC,CASSLGQAQGYGYTF
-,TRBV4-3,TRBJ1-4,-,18,TGCGCCAGCAGCCAAGACTACTTAACAGCGAGAGGTGACGAAAAACTGTTTTTT,CASSQDYLTARGDEKLFF
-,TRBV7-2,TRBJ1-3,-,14,TGTGCCAGCAGCTTAATGGGGTTTGGAAACACCATATATTTT,CASSLMGFGNTIYF
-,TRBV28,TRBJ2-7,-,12,TGTGCCAGCAGTTTGGCCGGTTACGAGCAGTACTTC,CASSLAGYEQYF
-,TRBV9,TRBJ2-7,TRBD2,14,TGTGCCAGCAGCGTCAGCGGGACTACCTACGAGCAGTACTTC,CASSVSGTTYEQYF
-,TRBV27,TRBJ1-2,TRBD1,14,TGTGCCAGCAGTCGGACAGGGGGATACTATGGCTACACCTTC,CASSRTGGYYGYTF
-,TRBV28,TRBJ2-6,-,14,TGTGCCAGCAGTTCGACTTCTGGGGCCAACGTCCTGACTTTC,CASSSTSGANVLTF
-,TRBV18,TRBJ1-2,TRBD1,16,TGTGCCAGCTCACCACGGGGACAGGTGTCTAACTATGGCTACACCTTC,CASSPRGQVSNYGYTF
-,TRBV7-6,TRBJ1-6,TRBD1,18,TGTGCCAGCAGCTTATCGGCGATTAACAGGGGGTATAATTCACCCCTCCACTTT,CASSLSAINRGYNSPLHF
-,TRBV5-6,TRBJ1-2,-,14,TGTGCCAGCAGCTTATGGATGGTCGACTATGGCTACACCTTC,CASSLWMVDYGYTF
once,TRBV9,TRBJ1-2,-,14,TGTGCCAGCGCCCGAGGGGGGACGGACTATGGCTACACCTTC,CASARGGTDYGYTF
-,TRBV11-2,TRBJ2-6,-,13,TGTGCCAGCAGCTTACCTGGGGCCAACGTCCTGACTTTC,CASSLPGANVLTF
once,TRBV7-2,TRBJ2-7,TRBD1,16,TGTGCCAGCAGCTTAGCAGGCTGGACAGGGACCTACGAGCAGTACTTC,CASSLAGWTGTYEQYF
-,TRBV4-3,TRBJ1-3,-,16,TGCGCCAGCAGCCAAGATGTCGGGGGCTATGGAAACACCATATATTTT,CASSQDVGGYGNTIYF
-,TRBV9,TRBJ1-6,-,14,TGTGCCAGCAGCGACACAGGGTATTTCTCACCCCTCCACTTT,CASSDTGYFSPLHF
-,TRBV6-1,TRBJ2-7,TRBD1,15,TGTGCCAGCAGTGAGGCCCTAAACAGGGGCTACGAGCAGTACTTC,CASSEALNRGYEQYF
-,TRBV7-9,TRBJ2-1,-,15,TGTGCCAGCGCCGGAACGGGGCCCCGGGGGAGTGAGCAGTTCTTC,CASAGTGPRGSEQFF
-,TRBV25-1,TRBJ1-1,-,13,TGTGCCAGCAGTGCGTCATCCGGGACCGTGGCTTTCTTT,CASSASSGTVAFF
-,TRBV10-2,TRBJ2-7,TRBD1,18,TGCGCCAGCAGTCCTGGGACAGGGATCCCCTTGAGCTCCTACGAGCAGTACTTC,CASSPGTGIPLSSYEQYF
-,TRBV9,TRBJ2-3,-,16,TGTGCCAGCAGCGTAGGATCATATATAAACACAGATACGCAGTATTTT,CASSVGSYINTDTQYF
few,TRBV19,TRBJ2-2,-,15,TGTGCCAGTACCCCGGGGAACGCCAACACCGGGGAGCTGTTTTTT,CASTPGNANTGELFF
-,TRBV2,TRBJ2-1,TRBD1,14,TGTGCCAGCAGTCCCACAGACAGGGAGAATGAGCAGTTCTTC,CASSPTDRENEQFF
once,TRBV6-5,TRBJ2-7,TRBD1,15,TGTGCCAGCAGCATAGGGACAGGAGGGTCCTACGAGCAGTACTTC,CASSIGTGGSYEQYF
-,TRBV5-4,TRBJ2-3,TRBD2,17,TGTGCCAGCAGTAATAGCGGGAGGGCCGTTAGCACAGATACGCAGTATTTT,CASSNSGRAVSTDTQYF
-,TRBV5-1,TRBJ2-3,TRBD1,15,TGCGCCAGCAGCACCTTCCTGACAGGGGATGGAGGTCAGTATTTT,CASSTFLTGDGGQYF
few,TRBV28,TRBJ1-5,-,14,TGTGCCAGCGGATTAACCAGGGGTGAGGCGCCCCAGCATTTT,CASGLTRGEAPQHF
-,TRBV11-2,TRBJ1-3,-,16,TGTGCCAGCAGCTTATTAGCAGGGAGCTCTGGAAACACCATATATTTT,CASSLLAGSSGNTIYF
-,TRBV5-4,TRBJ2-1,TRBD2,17,TGTGCCAGCAGCTTGGGTGGGCTAGCGGGGGGCCAAAATGAGCAGTTCTTC,CASSLGGLAGGQNEQFF
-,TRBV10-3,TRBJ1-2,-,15,TGTGCCATCAGTGAGTCGATACAGATTAACTATGGCTACACCTTC,CAISESIQINYGYTF
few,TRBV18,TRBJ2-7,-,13,TGTGCCAGCTCACCCGGGTCCGACTACGAGCAGTACTTC,CASSPGSDYEQYF
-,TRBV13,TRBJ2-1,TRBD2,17,TGTGCCAGCAGCTTAGGAGGGACTAGCGGGATTTACAATGAGCAGTTCTTC,CASSLGGTSGIYNEQFF
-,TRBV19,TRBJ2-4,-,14,TGTGCCAGTAGTATTAAAGTAGGGTCAAACATTCAGTACTTC,CASSIKVGSNIQYF
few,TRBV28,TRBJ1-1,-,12,TGTGCCAGCAGCCCAGTGCACACTGAAGCTTTCTTT,CASSPVHTEAFF
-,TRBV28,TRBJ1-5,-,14,TGTGCCAGCAAACCCAGGTGGGGGAATCAGCCCCAGCATTTT,CASKPRWGNQPQHF